One T cell receptor beta chain is described in this entry. V was trimmed by 0 bases and J by 6 bases, leaving 14 bases between them. Looked up from germline, CDR1 is MNHEY and CDR2 is SVGAGI. The CDR3 runs to 15 residues. MiXCR was run by TCRdb on the RT-PCR reads, yielding one entry per CDR3 protein. In the table there are 650,000 to 800,000 distinct CDR3 sequences, 11% to 15% of which are singletons. The sequence was collected from a female donor in good health, serving as a healthy control. The source material was memory CD4+ T cells from blood. V is TRBV6-5 and J is TRBJ1-2, with D tentatively TRBD1 (5 bases). Here the CDR3 reads CASSYSGTTVDGYTF. The CDR3 coding sequence is TGTGCCAGCAGTTACTCGGGGACGACGGTGGATGGCTACACCTTC.